This section outlines one T cell receptor (beta chain) sequence together with its context. Its cognate antigen is unknown. Sequenced by immunoSEQ multiplex PCR; TCRdb stores in-frame clones only, minus some. Here the sample spans 20,000 to 25,000 clones, 84% being singletons. The CDR3 is 16 residues long. Germline assignment: CDR1 MDHEN and CDR2 SYDVKM. Trimming cost V 6 bases and J 2 bases, with 20 bases left between them. These data belong to a study of OX40 agonist ivuxolimab in advanced cancers. Study in general: Hepatocellular carcinoma, melanoma, renal cell or head and neck cancer was diagnosed in the dose-escalation patients. Of the participants, approximately 40% had some prior anti-PD-1, anti-PD-L1 or anti-CTLA-4 therapy, which was allowed.

Whole-study results and caveats: Expansion of clones was among the lowest in partial responders at 0.1-3.0 mg/kg.

With autoimmune disease history or systemic immunosuppression, patients were excluded. The sequence was collected from an adult with an advanced solid tumor such as melanoma, head and neck, liver or kidney cancer. The chain links TRBV28 to TRBJ2-7; D is perhaps TRBD1 (7 bases). The source was CD4+ or CD8+ T cells sorted from blood, collected in a trial of the OX40 agonist ivuxolimab. In DNA form, the CDR3 reads TGTGCCAGCAGCCCTCCAGGGGGGTCGAGACCCTACGAGCAGTACTTC. This encodes CASSPPGGSRPYEQYF. The complete variable domain, with remaining parts taken from reference TRBV28 and TRBJ2-7, reads DVKVTQSSRYLVKRTGEKVFLECVQDMDHENMFWYRQDPGLGLRLIYFSYDVKMKEKGDIPEGYSVSREKKERFSLILESASTNQTSMYLCASSPPGGSRPYEQYFGPGTRLTVT.